This note documents a single T cell receptor (beta chain) sequence. What this receptor recognizes is not known. An end of the junction differs from the germline gene, which may be a read error. The CDR3 runs 15 residues from the cysteine to the phenylalanine. The read is trimmed to its CDR3 DNA, 45 bases read in frame from base 1. As encoded in the germline V gene, CDR1 is MDHEN while CDR2 is SYDVKM. TCR alpha and beta CDR3 regions were amplified with the iRepertoire nested amplicon-rescue multiplex PCR (arm-PCR) platform from RNA. For one-step reverse transcription and amplification, about 95-400 ng of tissue mRNA or PBMC total RNA was used as input. After bead purification, a secondary multiplex PCR added Illumina adapters, and libraries were gel-purified between 200 and 400 bp. Libraries carried internal 6-nucleotide barcodes used for demultiplexing. Sequencing of the libraries was done on an Illumina MiSeq using 2x220 or 2x250 nucleotide paired-end reads. In the paper's pipeline: FLASH 1.2.11 was used to merge paired reads, and BWA-MEM then aligned the reads to the GRCh37 human genome before TRA and TRB reads were extracted. V and J assignment used an IMGT-derived reference of cassette sequences and CDR3 motifs that included pseudogenes. Reads were translated in three frames, and productive CDR3s were defined by a C…FGXG motif without stop codons. Unique combinations of V-J cassette pair and CDR3 amino acid sequence were defined as clonotypes. Filtering of reads was based on Hamming distance, with the threshold set by the sequence error rate of each sample in mapped regions. TCRdb handled the public reads itself, with Q25 trimming in fastp and clone calling in MiXCR, and kept productive beta chains. Rows with one shared CDR3 protein collapse into an entry with the most common genes and DNA. These V and J calls originate from TCRdb's pipeline instead of the authors' own analysis. This sample lists 35,000 to 45,000 distinct CDR3 sequences; about a fifth were detected once. The ten largest clones add up to roughly 6% of the sample.

These data come from a study of glioma-infiltrating T cells (dated by TCRdb to the mid-2010s). With regard to the full study: Sequencing of TCR alpha- and beta-chain repertoires was performed on glioma tissue, on non-neoplastic brain tissue, and on matched peripheral blood mononuclear cells. To gauge divergence between tissue and blood T-cell populations, every tissue-infiltrating repertoire was compared against the peripheral blood repertoire from the same patient. Three low-grade glioma patients, fewer than 10 primary glioblastoma patients and three non-glioma patients contributing non-neoplastic brain tissue were included in the paired cohort. Beyond this particular receptor, the publication reports: VJ-independent divergence between tissue and blood was below expectation in non-neoplastic patients but above expectation in all gliomas, especially low-grade gliomas. Very few CDR3 sequences were shared between tissue and blood, attributed to high CDR3 diversity and limited sampling. Group comparisons were based on small numbers of patients: three non-neoplastic, three low-grade glioma and roughly eight glioblastoma patients.

The sample comprised glioma tissue, nonneoplastic brain tissue, or PBMCs (not recorded which). The source of this sequence is a human donor with low-grade glioma or glioblastoma, undergoing nonglioma brain surgery, or in good health (not recorded which). Recombination linked TRBV28 to TRBJ1-1; the D segment cannot be called with confidence. The CDR3 loop reads CAGSLRTPMNTEAFF. The sequenced DNA: TGTGCCGGCAGTTTAAGGACGCCCATGAACACCGAAGCTTTCTTT.